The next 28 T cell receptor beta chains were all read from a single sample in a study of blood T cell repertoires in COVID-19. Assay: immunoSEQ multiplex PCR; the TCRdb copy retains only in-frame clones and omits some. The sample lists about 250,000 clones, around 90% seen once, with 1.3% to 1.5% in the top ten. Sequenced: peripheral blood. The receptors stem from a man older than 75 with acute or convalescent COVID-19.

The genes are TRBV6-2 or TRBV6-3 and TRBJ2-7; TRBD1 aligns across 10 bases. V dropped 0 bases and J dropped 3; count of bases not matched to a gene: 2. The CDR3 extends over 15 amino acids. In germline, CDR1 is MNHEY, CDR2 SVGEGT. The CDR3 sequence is CASSYSTGGRYEQYF. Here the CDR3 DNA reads TGTGCCAGCAGTTACTCGACAGGGGGCCGCTACGAGCAGTACTTC.

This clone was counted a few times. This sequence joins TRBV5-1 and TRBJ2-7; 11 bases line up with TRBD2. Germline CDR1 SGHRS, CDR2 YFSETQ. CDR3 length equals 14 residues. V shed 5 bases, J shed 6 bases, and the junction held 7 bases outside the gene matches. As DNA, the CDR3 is TGCGCCAGCAGTAGGGCTAGCGGGGGGTCCGAGCAGTACTTC. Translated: CASSRASGGSEQYF.

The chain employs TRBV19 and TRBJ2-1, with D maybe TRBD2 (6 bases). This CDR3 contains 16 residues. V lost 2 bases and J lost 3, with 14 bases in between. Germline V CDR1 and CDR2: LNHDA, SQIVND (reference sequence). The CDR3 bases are TGTGCCAGTAGTATAACTTGGGGGGAAAGCTACAATGAGCAGTTCTTC. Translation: CASSITWGESYNEQFF.

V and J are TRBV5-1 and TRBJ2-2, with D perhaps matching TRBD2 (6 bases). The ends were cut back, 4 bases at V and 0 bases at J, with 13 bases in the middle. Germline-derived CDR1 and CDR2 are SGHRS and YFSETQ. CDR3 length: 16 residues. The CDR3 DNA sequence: TGCGCCAGCAGCCGAACCGGGAGTCCGAACACCGGGGAGCTGTTTTTT. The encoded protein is CASSRTGSPNTGELFF.

The CDR3 loop is CASSSPTGQGGEGEQYF. As DNA, the CDR3 is TGTGCCAGCAGCTCACCGACCGGACAGGGAGGAGAGGGCGAGCAGTACTTC. The genes are TRBV7-9 and TRBJ2-7; 8 bases are a match to TRBD1. Germline CDR1 and CDR2: SEHNR and FQNEAQ (reference sequence). This CDR3 has 17 residues. The ends lost 4 bases at V and 6 bases at J; junction bases unmatched: 17.

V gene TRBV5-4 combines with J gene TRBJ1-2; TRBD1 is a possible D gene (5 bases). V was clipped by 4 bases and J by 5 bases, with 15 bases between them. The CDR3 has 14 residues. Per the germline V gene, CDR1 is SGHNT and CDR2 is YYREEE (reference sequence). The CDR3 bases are TGTGCCAGCAGCCCATCGGACACATATTATGGCTACACCTTC. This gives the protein CASSPSDTYYGYTF.

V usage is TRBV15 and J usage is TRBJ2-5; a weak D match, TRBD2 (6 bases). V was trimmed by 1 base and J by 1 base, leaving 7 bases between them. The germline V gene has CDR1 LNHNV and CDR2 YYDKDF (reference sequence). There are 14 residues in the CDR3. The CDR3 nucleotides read TGTGCCACCAGCAGAGTGCGGGGCCAAGAGACCCAGTACTTC. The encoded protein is CATSRVRGQETQYF.

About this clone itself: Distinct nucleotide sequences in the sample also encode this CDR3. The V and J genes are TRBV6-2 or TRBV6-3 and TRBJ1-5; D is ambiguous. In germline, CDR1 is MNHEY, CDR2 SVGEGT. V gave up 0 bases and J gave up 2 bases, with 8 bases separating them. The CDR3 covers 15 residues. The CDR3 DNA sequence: TGTGCCAGCAGTTACTCGACCGGGGGCAATCAGCCCCAGCATTTT. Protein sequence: CASSYSTGGNQPQHF.

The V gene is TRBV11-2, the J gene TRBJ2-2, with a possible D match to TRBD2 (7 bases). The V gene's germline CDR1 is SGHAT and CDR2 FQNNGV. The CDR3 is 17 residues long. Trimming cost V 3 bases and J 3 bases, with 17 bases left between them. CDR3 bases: TGTGCCAGCAGCTTCTCGGGAGGTGGGGGGCACACCGGGGAGCTGTTTTTT. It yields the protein CASSFSGGGGHTGELFF.

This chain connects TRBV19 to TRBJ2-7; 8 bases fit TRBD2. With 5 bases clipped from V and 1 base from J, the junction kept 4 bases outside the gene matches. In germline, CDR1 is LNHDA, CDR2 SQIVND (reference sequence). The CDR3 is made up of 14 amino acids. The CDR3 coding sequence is TGTGCCAGTAGTGGAACTAGCGGATCCTACGAGCAGTACTTC. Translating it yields CASSGTSGSYEQYF.

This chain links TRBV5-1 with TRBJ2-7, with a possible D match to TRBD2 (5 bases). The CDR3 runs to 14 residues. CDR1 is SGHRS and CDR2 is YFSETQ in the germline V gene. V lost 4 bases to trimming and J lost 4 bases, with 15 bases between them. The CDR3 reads CASSKDLGRYEQYF. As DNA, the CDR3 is TGCGCCAGCAGCAAGGACCTGGGGAGATACGAGCAGTACTTC.

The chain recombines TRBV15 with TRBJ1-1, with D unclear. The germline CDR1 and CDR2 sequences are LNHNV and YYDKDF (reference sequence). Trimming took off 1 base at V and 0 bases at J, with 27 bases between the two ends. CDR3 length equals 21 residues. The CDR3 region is CATSRGRLWESGETMNTEAFF. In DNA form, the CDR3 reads TGTGCCACCAGCAGAGGTCGTCTGTGGGAGTCCGGGGAGACTATGAACACTGAAGCTTTCTTT.

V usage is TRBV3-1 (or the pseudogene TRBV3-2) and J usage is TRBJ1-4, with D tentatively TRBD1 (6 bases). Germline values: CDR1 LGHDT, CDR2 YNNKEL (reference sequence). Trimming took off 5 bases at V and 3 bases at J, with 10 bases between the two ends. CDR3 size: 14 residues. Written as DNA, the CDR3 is TGTGCCAGCAGCTCAGGGGACGCTAATGAAAAACTGTTTTTT. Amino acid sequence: CASSSGDANEKLFF.

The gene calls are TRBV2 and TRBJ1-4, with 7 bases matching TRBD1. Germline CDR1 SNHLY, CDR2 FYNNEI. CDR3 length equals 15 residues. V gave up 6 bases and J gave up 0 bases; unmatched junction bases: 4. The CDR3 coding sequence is TGTGCCAGCAGCGTTGACAGGGCAACTAATGAAAAACTGTTTTTT. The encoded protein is CASSVDRATNEKLFF.

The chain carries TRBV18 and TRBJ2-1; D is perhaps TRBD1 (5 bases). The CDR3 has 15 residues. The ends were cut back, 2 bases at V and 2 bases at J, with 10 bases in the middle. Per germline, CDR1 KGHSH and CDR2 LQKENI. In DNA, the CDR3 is TGTGCCAGCTCACCATACGAGGACACCTACAATGAGCAGTTCTTC. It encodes CASSPYEDTYNEQFF.

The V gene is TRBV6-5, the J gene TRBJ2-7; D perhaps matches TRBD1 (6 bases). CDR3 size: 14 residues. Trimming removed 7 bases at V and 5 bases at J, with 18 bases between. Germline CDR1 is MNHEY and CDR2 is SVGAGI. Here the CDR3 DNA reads TGTGCCAGCAACACAGGGAGTGGAGAGAACGAGCAGTACTTC. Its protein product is CASNTGSGENEQYF.

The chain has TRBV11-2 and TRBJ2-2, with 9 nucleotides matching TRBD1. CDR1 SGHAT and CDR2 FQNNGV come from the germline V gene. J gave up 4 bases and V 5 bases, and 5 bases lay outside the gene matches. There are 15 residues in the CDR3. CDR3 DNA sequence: TGTGCCAGCAGCGCGGGGACAGGGCCCACCGGGGAGCTGTTTTTT. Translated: CASSAGTGPTGELFF.

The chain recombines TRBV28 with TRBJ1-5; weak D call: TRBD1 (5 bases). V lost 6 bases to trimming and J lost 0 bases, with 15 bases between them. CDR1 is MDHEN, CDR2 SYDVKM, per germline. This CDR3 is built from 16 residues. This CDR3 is CASRNRGSYSNQPQHF. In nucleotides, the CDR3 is TGTGCCAGCAGGAACCGGGGGAGTTATAGCAATCAGCCCCAGCATTTT.

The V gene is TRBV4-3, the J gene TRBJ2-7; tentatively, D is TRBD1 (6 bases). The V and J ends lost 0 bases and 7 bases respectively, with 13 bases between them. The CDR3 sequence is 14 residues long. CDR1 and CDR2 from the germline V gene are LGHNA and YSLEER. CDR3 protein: CASSQDGGVGEQYF. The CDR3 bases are TGCGCCAGCAGCCAAGATGGGGGCGTGGGGGAGCAGTACTTC.

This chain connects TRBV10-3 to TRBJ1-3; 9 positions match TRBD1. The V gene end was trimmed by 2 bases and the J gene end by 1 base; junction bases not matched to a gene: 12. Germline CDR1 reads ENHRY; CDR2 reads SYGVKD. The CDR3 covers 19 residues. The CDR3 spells CAISEEGQGGVGSGNTIYF. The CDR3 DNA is TGTGCCATCAGTGAGGAGGGACAGGGAGGAGTAGGATCTGGAAACACCATATATTTT.

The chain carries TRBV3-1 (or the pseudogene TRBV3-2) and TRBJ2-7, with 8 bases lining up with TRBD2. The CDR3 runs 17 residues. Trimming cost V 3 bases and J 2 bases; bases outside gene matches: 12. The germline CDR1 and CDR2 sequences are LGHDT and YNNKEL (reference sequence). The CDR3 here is CASSQGLGGGPAYEQYF. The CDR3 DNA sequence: TGTGCCAGCAGCCAGGGACTAGGCGGGGGGCCGGCCTACGAGCAGTACTTC.

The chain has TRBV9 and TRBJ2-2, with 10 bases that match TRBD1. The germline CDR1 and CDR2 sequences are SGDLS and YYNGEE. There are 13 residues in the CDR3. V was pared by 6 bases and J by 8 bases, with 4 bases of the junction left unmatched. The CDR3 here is CASNDRGLGELFF. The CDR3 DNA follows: TGTGCCAGCAATGACAGGGGGCTAGGGGAGCTGTTTTTT.

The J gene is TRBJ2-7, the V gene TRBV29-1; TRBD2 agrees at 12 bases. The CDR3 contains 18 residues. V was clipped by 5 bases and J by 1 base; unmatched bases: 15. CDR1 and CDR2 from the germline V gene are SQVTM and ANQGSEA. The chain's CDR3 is CSVPISGTSGLHSYEQYF. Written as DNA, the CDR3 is TGCAGCGTTCCAATTTCCGGGACTAGCGGGTTACATTCCTACGAGCAGTACTTC.

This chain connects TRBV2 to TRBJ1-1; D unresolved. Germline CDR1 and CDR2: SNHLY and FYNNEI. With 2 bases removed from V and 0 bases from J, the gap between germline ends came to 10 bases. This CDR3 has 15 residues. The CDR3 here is CASSELGGLNTEAFF. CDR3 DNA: TGTGCCAGCAGTGAACTTGGAGGTCTGAACACTGAAGCTTTCTTT.

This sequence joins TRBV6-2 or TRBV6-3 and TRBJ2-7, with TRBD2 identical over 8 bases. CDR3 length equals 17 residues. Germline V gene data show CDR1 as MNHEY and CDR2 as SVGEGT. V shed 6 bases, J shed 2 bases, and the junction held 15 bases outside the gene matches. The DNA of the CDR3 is TGTGCCAGCAGCAAAACCGGGGGGGGTAGCCCCACCTACGAGCAGTACTTC. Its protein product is CASSKTGGGSPTYEQYF.

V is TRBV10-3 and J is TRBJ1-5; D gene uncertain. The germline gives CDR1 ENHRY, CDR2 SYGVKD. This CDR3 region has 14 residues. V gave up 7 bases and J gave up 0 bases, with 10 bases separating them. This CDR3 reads CAINGVNSNQPQHF. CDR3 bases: TGTGCCATCAATGGAGTTAATAGCAATCAGCCCCAGCATTTT.

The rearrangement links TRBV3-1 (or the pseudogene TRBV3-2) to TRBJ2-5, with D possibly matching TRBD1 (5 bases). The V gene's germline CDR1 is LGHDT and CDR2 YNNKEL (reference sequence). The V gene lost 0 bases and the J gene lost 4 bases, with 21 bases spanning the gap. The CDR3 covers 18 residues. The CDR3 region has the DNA TGTGCCAGCAGCCAAGAGGTTGGTCCAAGGGGCGGTGGAGAGACCCAGTACTTC. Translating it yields CASSQEVGPRGGGETQYF.

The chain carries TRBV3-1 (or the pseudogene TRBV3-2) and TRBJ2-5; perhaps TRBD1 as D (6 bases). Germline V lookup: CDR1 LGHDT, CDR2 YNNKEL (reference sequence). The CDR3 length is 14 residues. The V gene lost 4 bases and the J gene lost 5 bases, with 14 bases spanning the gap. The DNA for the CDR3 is TGTGCCAGCAGCCCTCAATCAGGGGTTGAGACCCAGTACTTC. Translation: CASSPQSGVETQYF.